Listed here are 30 T cell receptor beta chains from one sample, sequenced in a study of T cell responses to AZD1222 COVID-19 vaccine. The protocol was immunoSEQ multiplex PCR, while the TCRdb copy is restricted to in-frame clones and leaves out a portion. The sample yields about 170,000 clones, more than 80% seen once. Here the sequenced sample was peripheral blood, taken on day 0 of AZD1222 vaccination. The receptor source for this set is an adult in good health.

For the CDR3, the DNA is TGTGCCAGCAAGGGAGCAGGGTCTTATGGAAACACCATATATTTT. It is translated as CASKGAGSYGNTIYF. The chain couples TRBV6-5 to TRBJ1-3; D might be TRBD1 (5 bases). The CDR3 runs to 15 residues. V dropped 7 bases and J dropped 3 bases, with 16 bases sitting between them. Germline CDR1 MNHEY, CDR2 SVGAGI.

This clone was seen a single time. The CDR3 here is CASSLSLGTQYF. Written as DNA, the CDR3 is TGTGCCAGCAGCTTGTCTCTAGGTACGCAGTATTTT. V usage is TRBV9 and J usage is TRBJ2-3; D is unresolved. Germline CDR1 reads SGDLS; CDR2 reads YYNGEE. CDR3 length: 12 residues. The V end lost 4 bases, the J end lost 8 bases, and 11 bases lay between the germline ends.

The chain employs TRBV6-5 and TRBJ2-7; TRBD2 matches 13 bases. CDR1 is MNHEY, CDR2 SVGAGI, per germline. The CDR3 has 15 amino acids. With V trimmed by 8 bases and J by 6 bases, 10 bases remained unmatched. The CDR3 here is CASLNLGLAGVEQYF. CDR3 nucleotide sequence: TGTGCCAGCCTAAACCTTGGACTAGCGGGAGTCGAGCAGTACTTC.

The J gene is TRBJ1-6, the V gene TRBV9, with D perhaps matching TRBD1 (6 bases). This CDR3 is 14 amino acids long. The V gene's germline CDR1 is SGDLS and CDR2 YYNGEE. V gave up 1 base and J gave up 6 bases, with 8 bases separating them. This CDR3 is CASSVNRVNSPLHF. The CDR3 bases are TGTGCCAGCAGCGTAAACAGGGTTAATTCACCCCTCCACTTT.

J is TRBJ2-7 and V is TRBV5-1, with 7 bases identical to TRBD2. The CDR3 consists of 14 residues. The ends lost 0 bases at V and 2 bases at J; junction bases unmatched: 2. Germline-derived CDR1 and CDR2 are SGHRS and YFSETQ. The CDR3 spells CASSLGAGAYEQYF. The CDR3 DNA follows: TGCGCCAGCAGCTTGGGGGCGGGGGCCTACGAGCAGTACTTC.

This clone was observed a single time. The chain couples TRBV12-3 or TRBV12-4 to TRBJ2-3, with 7 bases that match TRBD2. Trimming took 0 bases from V and 10 from J; bases not matched to a gene: 4. The CDR3 consists of 13 residues. CDR3 sequence reads: CASSLAGGPAQYF. The CDR3 DNA reads TGTGCCAGCAGTTTAGCGGGAGGGCCCGCGCAGTATTTT.

The J gene is TRBJ1-2, the V gene TRBV18; TRBD1 aligns across 8 bases. The CDR3 runs 15 residues. Per germline, CDR1 KGHSH and CDR2 LQKENI. The trim removed 3 bases at V and 4 bases at J, leaving 7 bases unmatched. The CDR3: CASSPLAGGGYGYTF. DNA for the CDR3: TGTGCCAGCTCACCGCTGGCAGGGGGCGGCTATGGCTACACCTTC.

The chain recombines TRBV27 with TRBJ2-3; 8 bases are shared with TRBD1. CDR3 size: 15 residues. Losses at the gene ends were 7 bases for V and 2 bases for J; bases not matched to a gene: 8. Per the germline V gene, CDR1 is MNHEY and CDR2 is SMNVEV (reference sequence). In DNA form, the CDR3 reads TGTGCCAGCAAGAGACAGGGGACCTACACAGATACGCAGTATTTT. Protein product: CASKRQGTYTDTQYF.

This chain joins TRBV5-1 and TRBJ2-7; 9 bases align to TRBD1. The CDR3 covers 15 residues. The junction had 9 bases not matched to a gene; V was cut back by 3 bases and J by 5 bases. Looked up from germline, CDR1 is SGHRS and CDR2 is YFSETQ. The CDR3: CASSSTPGTGNEQYF. Written as DNA, the CDR3 is TGCGCCAGCAGCTCAACCCCCGGGACAGGGAACGAGCAGTACTTC.

This sequence joins TRBV6-5 and TRBJ1-2; 8 positions agree with TRBD1. This CDR3 comprises 14 residues. V shed 6 bases and J 3 bases; nucleotides not matched to a gene: 6. CDR1 is MNHEY and CDR2 is SVGAGI in the germline V gene. CDR3 nucleotides: TGTGCCAGCAGCCCAGGGGGCCCGGACTATGGCTACACCTTC. Translating it yields CASSPGGPDYGYTF.

This clone was counted between two and nine times. At one boundary the junction diverges from the germline segment, which might be a read error. The chain joins TRBV10-2 to TRBJ2-7, with D possibly called TRBD1 or TRBD2 (6 bases each). Germline V gives CDR1 WSHSY, CDR2 SAAADI. CDR3 length: 11 amino acids. Here the CDR3 reads CATLEGGALNF. Here the CDR3 DNA reads TGCGCCACGCTCGAGGGGGGAGCGTTGAACTTC.

The V and J genes are TRBV5-1 and TRBJ2-2; TRBD2 aligns across 10 bases. There are 16 residues in the CDR3. V lost 4 bases, J lost 4 bases, and 7 bases stayed unmatched. Germline values: CDR1 SGHRS, CDR2 YFSETQ. CDR3 in amino acids: CASSPGSSGSTGELFF. In nucleotides, the CDR3 is TGCGCCAGCAGCCCCGGCTCTAGCGGGAGCACCGGGGAGCTGTTTTTT.

The CDR3 nucleotides read TGTGCCAGCAGCTTAGTGGGCGGGTCCGGTGAAAAACTGTTTTTT. Amino acids: CASSLVGGSGEKLFF. The V call is TRBV7-6, the J call TRBJ1-4, with D unclear. V lost 1 base to trimming and J lost 7 bases, with 13 bases between them. The CDR3 loop spans 15 amino acids. The germline gives CDR1 SGHVS, CDR2 FNYEAQ.

V gene TRBV11-2 combines with J gene TRBJ2-1; 9 nucleotides line up with TRBD1. Looked up from germline, CDR1 is SGHAT and CDR2 is FQNNGV. This CDR3 has 15 residues. V trimming: 3 bases; J trimming: 5 bases; junction bases outside the gene matches: 5. Here the CDR3 reads CASSFHGTGNNEQFF. CDR3 bases: TGTGCCAGCAGCTTTCATGGGACAGGGAACAATGAGCAGTTCTTC.

This chain uses TRBV30 with TRBJ2-6; 7 bases agree with TRBD1. The CDR3 is 16 amino acids. Germline V gene data show CDR1 as GTSNPN and CDR2 as SVGIG (reference sequence). J was trimmed by 4 bases and V by 2 bases; bases with no gene match: 8. CDR3 residues: CAWSKDRVRGANVLTF. The CDR3 DNA is TGTGCCTGGAGTAAAGACAGGGTGAGGGGGGCCAACGTCCTGACTTTC.

The chain employs TRBV30 and TRBJ2-2; D is unresolved. From germline, CDR1 is GTSNPN and CDR2 SVGIG (reference sequence). V was clipped by 0 bases and J by 4 bases, with 6 bases between them. The CDR3 consists of 13 residues. CDR3 in DNA: TGTGCCTGGAGTGTATCTGTCACCGGGGAGCTGTTTTTT. This translates into CAWSVSVTGELFF.

V and J are TRBV27 and TRBJ1-1; D gene ambiguous. CDR1 is MNHEY, CDR2 SMNVEV, per germline (reference sequence). The CDR3 spans 14 residues. V dropped 3 bases and J dropped 1 base, with 9 bases sitting between them. This CDR3 is CASSFGRKNTEAFF. The CDR3 DNA reads TGTGCCAGCAGTTTTGGACGGAAGAACACTGAAGCTTTCTTT.

The V call is TRBV2, the J call TRBJ1-6; D not certain. This CDR3 spans 12 amino acids. With 11 bases removed from V and 7 bases from J, the gap between germline ends came to 12 bases. From germline, CDR1 is SNHLY and CDR2 FYNNEI. Here the CDR3 DNA reads TGTGCCCGCGGGCGGCTCAATTCACCCCTCCACTTT. This sequence encodes CARGRLNSPLHF.

This clone is a singleton in its sample. This chain links TRBV2 with TRBJ2-1; weak D call: TRBD1 (6 bases). The germline V and J ends were trimmed by 4 bases and 0 bases, with 16 bases remaining between them. The germline V gene encodes CDR1 SNHLY and CDR2 FYNNEI. This CDR3 has 17 residues. The CDR3, as DNA: TGTGCCAGCAGTGGAGGTAATAGGGACATCTCCTACAATGAGCAGTTCTTC. This codes for CASSGGNRDISYNEQFF.

The chain uses TRBV5-1 and TRBJ2-2; 7 nucleotides agree with TRBD1. The CDR3 length is 17 residues. V gave up 5 bases and J gave up 0 bases; unmatched junction bases: 10. The germline V gene has CDR1 SGHRS and CDR2 YFSETQ. The CDR3 DNA reads as TGCGCCAGCAGACCTTTTCCGGGACAGTCGAACACCGGGGAGCTGTTTTTT. It encodes CASRPFPGQSNTGELFF.

This clone appeared a single time. This rearrangement joins TRBV27 to TRBJ1-1; D unclear. Germline V CDR1 and CDR2: MNHEY, SMNVEV (reference sequence). Trimming cost V 6 bases and J 4 bases, with 9 bases left between them. This CDR3 region has 12 residues. The CDR3 coding sequence is TGTGCCAGCAGGTCCCCGACCACTGAAGCTTTCTTT. This codes for CASRSPTTEAFF.

V and J are TRBV19 and TRBJ2-1, with TRBD2 identical over 10 bases. Looked up from germline, CDR1 is LNHDA and CDR2 is SQIVND (reference sequence). Trimming took 6 bases from V and 4 from J; bases not matched to a gene: 6. This CDR3 has 15 residues. CDR3 in DNA: TGTGCCAGTAGCGCCGGGACTAGCGATTACAATGAGCAGTTCTTC. As protein: CASSAGTSDYNEQFF.

The rearrangement joins TRBV27 to TRBJ1-6, with a weak D call TRBD1 (6 bases). V was pared by 6 bases and J by 9 bases, with 21 bases between. Germline values: CDR1 MNHEY, CDR2 SMNVEV (reference sequence). The CDR3 is 16 amino acids. DNA of the CDR3: TGTGCCAGCAGGCAGGGGTCGGTAGCCGGAGCTTCACCCCTCCACTTT. This sequence encodes CASRQGSVAGASPLHF.

This chain uses TRBV27 with TRBJ2-1; D is tentatively TRBD1 or TRBD2 (5 bases each). The CDR3 is 13 amino acids. V lost 3 bases and J lost 10, with 13 bases in between. In germline, CDR1 is MNHEY, CDR2 SMNVEV (reference sequence). The CDR3 region is CASSFGTPGEQFF. The CDR3 DNA reads TGTGCCAGCAGTTTTGGGACCCCGGGGGAGCAGTTCTTC.

The DNA for the CDR3 is TGTGCCAGCAGCTTGGCTGGTGGTATCCGAGAGACCCAGTACTTC. As protein: CASSLAGGIRETQYF. The rearrangement joins TRBV5-6 to TRBJ2-5; D remains unclear. The CDR3 extends over 15 amino acids. V lost 0 bases, J lost 4 bases, and 13 bases lay in between. Germline assignment: CDR1 SGHDT and CDR2 YYEEEE. Drawing the rest from reference TRBV5-6 and TRBJ2-5, the complete variable domain is DAGVTQSPTHLIKTRGQQVTLRCSPKSGHDTVSWYQQALGQGPQFIFQYYEEEERQRGNFPDRFSGHQFPNYSSELNVNALLLGDSALYLCASSLAGGIRETQYFGPGTRLLVL.

The chain joins TRBV7-9 to TRBJ1-2, with 11 bases identical to TRBD1. This CDR3 has 15 amino acids. Germline V gene sequence: CDR1 SEHNR, CDR2 FQNEAQ (reference sequence). V was pared by 3 bases and J by 4 bases, with 4 bases of the junction left unmatched. The CDR3 loop reads CASSLDRGPVYGYTF. CDR3 bases: TGTGCCAGCAGCTTGGACAGGGGGCCGGTCTATGGCTACACCTTC.

The gene calls are TRBV12-3 or TRBV12-4 and TRBJ1-2; 7 nucleotides line up with TRBD1. CDR3 size: 13 residues. J was trimmed by 1 base and V by 6 bases; bases with no gene match: 2. CDR3 loop: CASRGQLNYGYTF. CDR3 nucleotides: TGTGCCAGCAGGGGACAGCTTAACTATGGCTACACCTTC.

This rearrangement joins TRBV5-4 to TRBJ1-2, with unresolved D. Trimming took off 2 bases at V and 6 bases at J, with 14 bases between the two ends. CDR3 length: 14 amino acids. Germline values: CDR1 SGHNT, CDR2 YYREEE (reference sequence). CDR3 coding DNA: TGTGCCAGCAGCTTTGATCTAAGGGATAATGGCTACACCTTC. Translation: CASSFDLRDNGYTF.

The chain has TRBV19 and TRBJ1-4; 7 bases are a match to TRBD1. V was clipped by 3 bases and J by 4 bases; unmatched bases: 5. Germline CDR1 and CDR2: LNHDA and SQIVND (reference sequence). CDR3 length: 15 amino acids. The DNA for the CDR3 is TGTGCCAGTAGTATGGGACAGATAAGTAATGAAAAACTGTTTTTT. Its translation: CASSMGQISNEKLFF. The variable domain in full, with the rest retrieved from reference TRBV19 and TRBJ1-4, is DGGITQSPKYLFRKEGQNVTLSCEQNLNHDAMYWYRQDPGQGLRLIYYSQIVNDFQKGDIAEGYSVSREKKESFPLTVTSAQKNPTAFYLCASSMGQISNEKLFFGSGTQLSVL.

This chain uses TRBV10-3 with TRBJ2-2; 14 nucleotides line up with TRBD2. This CDR3 contains 17 residues. Looked up from germline, CDR1 is ENHRY and CDR2 is SYGVKD. J gave up 8 bases and V 2 bases, and 7 bases lay outside the gene matches. In DNA, the CDR3 is TGTGCCATCAGTGAGGGGGGACTAGCGGGAGAGCCTGGGGAGCTGTTTTTT. Protein: CAISEGGLAGEPGELFF.